Presented here are 23 T cell receptor beta chains from one specimen sequenced in a study of identical twins. One entry per CDR3 protein results from TCRdb running MiXCR on the 5' RACE reads. The table has roughly 1,500,000 distinct CDR3 sequences, more than 30% seen once. The source material was cord blood. These receptors were collected from a newborn girl in good health.

The rearrangement uses TRBV7-2 and TRBJ1-1; TRBD1 might be the D (6 bases). With 4 bases removed from V and 7 bases from J, the gap between germline ends came to 16 bases. CDR1 and CDR2 from the germline V gene are SGHTA and FQGNSA. The CDR3 extends over 14 amino acids. CDR3 loop: CASSSVWGLDEAFF. CDR3 DNA: TGTGCCAGCAGCTCTGTTTGGGGGCTTGATGAAGCTTTCTTT.

The chain carries TRBV2 and TRBJ2-7; no firm D call. Per the germline V gene, CDR1 is SNHLY and CDR2 is FYNNEI. The CDR3 consists of 12 residues. V was trimmed by 8 bases and J by 0 bases, leaving 8 bases between them. CDR3 amino acids: CASLLTSYEQYF. CDR3 DNA: TGTGCCAGCCTACTCACCTCCTACGAGCAGTACTTC.

Concerning this clonotype: An end of the junction differs from the germline gene, which may be a read error. This chain links TRBV7-2 with TRBJ1-1; 7 bases align to TRBD1. Germline V lookup: CDR1 SGHTA, CDR2 FQGNSA. The CDR3 sequence is 17 residues long. The CDR3 reads CASSLNRRGRQGTEAFF. The CDR3 bases are TGTGCTAGCAGCTTAAATCGGAGGGGGCGCCAAGGTACTGAAGCTTTCTTT. Full variable domain (outside the CDR3, taken from reference TRBV7-2 and TRBJ1-1): GAGVSQSPSNKVTEKGKDVELRCDPISGHTALYWYRQSLGQGLEFLIYFQGNSAPDKSGLPSDRFSAERTGGSVSTLTIQRTQQEDSAVYLCASSLNRRGRQGTEAFFGQGTRLTVV.

V gene TRBV5-1 combines with J gene TRBJ2-7, with D maybe TRBD1 (6 bases). This CDR3 comprises 14 residues. With 4 bases removed from V and 0 bases from J, the gap between germline ends came to 11 bases. Germline values: CDR1 SGHRS, CDR2 YFSETQ. Here the CDR3 DNA reads TGCGCCAGCAGCATGGACAGACTCTCCTACGAGCAGTACTTC. Protein sequence: CASSMDRLSYEQYF.

V usage is TRBV5-1 and J usage is TRBJ2-1; TRBD2 matches 9 bases. The end of the DNA fits TRBJ2-7 better, so the J call may be wrong. The CDR3 consists of 13 residues. Germline V gene data show CDR1 as SGHRS and CDR2 as YFSETQ. CDR3 loop: CASSVSGGNEQYF. The CDR3 DNA is TGCGCCAGCAGCGTTAGCGGGGGCAATGAGCAGTACTTC.

The rearrangement uses TRBV21-1 and TRBJ2-3; TRBD2, the table's D call, lacks a check against the DNA. TRBV21-1 is a documented pseudogene. The CDR3 has 16 amino acids. Written as DNA, the CDR3 is TGTGCCAGCAGCGATGGGGGGAGCGGCATCACAGATACGCAGTATTTT. Translated: CASSDGGSGITDTQYF.

This clonotype was seen only once. A much larger clone lies a single base off, so this may be a read error. The chain has TRBV12-3 or TRBV12-4 and TRBJ1-4; D gene uncertain. This CDR3 comprises 14 residues. V was trimmed by 5 bases and J by 2 bases, leaving 9 bases between them. The CDR3 spells CASSGGITNEKLFF. The CDR3 coding sequence is TGTGCCAGCAGTGGCGGGATCACTAATGAAAAACTGTTTTTT.

The V call is TRBV6-1, the J call TRBJ2-2; 8 bases fit TRBD2. The CDR3 covers 18 residues. Per germline, CDR1 MNHNS and CDR2 SASEGT. Trimming cost V 5 bases and J 7 bases; bases outside gene matches: 18. The CDR3 sequence is CASSKFPLAGGGSGELFF. DNA for the CDR3: TGTGCCAGCAGTAAATTCCCTCTCGCGGGGGGTGGTAGCGGGGAGCTGTTTTTT.

The chain joins TRBV19 to TRBJ2-1, with 14 nucleotides matching TRBD2. The V gene end was trimmed by 6 bases and the J gene end by 10 bases; junction bases not matched to a gene: 8. Per the germline V gene, CDR1 is LNHDA and CDR2 is SQIVND (reference sequence). The CDR3 is made up of 15 amino acids. The CDR3 DNA follows: TGTGCCAGTAGAACCGGGACTAGCGGGAGATTAGAGCAGTTCTTC. Encoded protein: CASRTGTSGRLEQFF.

V and J are TRBV6-4 and TRBJ1-1, with D maybe TRBD1 (5 bases). The CDR3 totals 13 residues. V dropped 10 bases and J dropped 9 bases, with 21 bases sitting between them. CDR1 and CDR2 from the germline V gene are MRHNA and SNTAGT. Written as DNA, the CDR3 is TGTGCCAAGCGAGGACCGGGGGTACCGAAAGCTTTCTTT. The encoded protein is CAKRGPGVPKAFF.

This clonotype was counted a few times. This chain links TRBV20-1 with TRBJ2-3; D gene ambiguous. The CDR3 has 13 residues. The V end lost 5 bases, the J end lost 5 bases, and 14 bases lay between the germline ends. CDR1 DFQATT and CDR2 SNEGSKA come from the germline V gene (reference sequence). CDR3 protein: CSAPHEVIDTQYF. The CDR3 bases are TGCAGTGCTCCCCACGAGGTTATAGATACGCAGTATTTT.

This clonotype was counted a few times. V usage is TRBV6-5 and J usage is TRBJ2-1, with 11 nucleotides matching TRBD1. Trimming removed 2 bases from V and 3 bases from J; junction bases left unmatched: 3. The CDR3 is 16 residues long. Per germline, CDR1 MNHEY and CDR2 SVGAGI. This CDR3 is CASSYGGTGGYNEQFF. For the CDR3, the DNA is TGTGCCAGCAGTTACGGGGGGACAGGGGGCTACAATGAGCAGTTCTTC.

The rearrangement joins TRBV28 to TRBJ2-2, with D perhaps matching TRBD1 or TRBD2 (5 bases each). V was cut by 7 bases and J by 6 bases, with 15 bases left in between. Looked up from germline, CDR1 is MDHEN and CDR2 is SYDVKM. This CDR3 comprises 14 residues. The CDR3 region is CASTVYVGAGELFF. CDR3 nucleotide sequence: TGTGCCAGCACTGTTTACGTGGGGGCCGGGGAGCTGTTTTTT.

At least ten counts were recorded for this clonotype. The rearrangement joins TRBV4-1 to TRBJ2-1, with 8 bases lining up with TRBD2. The germline V gene encodes CDR1 MGHRA and CDR2 YSYEKL. This CDR3 spans 17 amino acids. The ends lost 0 bases at V and 0 bases at J; junction bases unmatched: 4. The CDR3 nucleotides read TGCGCCAGCAGCCAAGATTCTACTAGCGGCTCCTACAATGAGCAGTTCTTC. This translates into CASSQDSTSGSYNEQFF.

V gene TRBV25-1 combines with J gene TRBJ2-1, with D hard to call. Germline V lookup: CDR1 MGHDK, CDR2 SYGVNS. The CDR3 extends over 14 amino acids. V lost 3 bases, J lost 3 bases, and 9 bases lay in between. The CDR3 region has the DNA TGTGCCAGCAGTGACGTACAGATCTACAATGAGCAGTTCTTC. This codes for CASSDVQIYNEQFF.

The rearrangement joins TRBV7-9 to TRBJ2-3; TRBD1 matches at 8 bases. This CDR3 is built from 12 residues. V was pared by 6 bases and J by 9 bases, with 5 bases of the junction left unmatched. The germline V gene encodes CDR1 SEHNR and CDR2 FQNEAQ (reference sequence). The CDR3, as DNA: TGTGCCAGCAGTCCCAGGGGGCTCACGCAGTATTTT. Protein: CASSPRGLTQYF.

This clonotype was observed a few times. The rearrangement uses TRBV29-1 and TRBJ2-7; D is perhaps TRBD1 (6 bases). CDR1 and CDR2 from the germline V gene are SQVTM and ANQGSEA. Trimming stripped 4 bases from V and 3 bases from J, with 22 bases between. The CDR3 sequence is 16 residues long. The CDR3 DNA reads as TGCAGCGTTGTAGGGACACGTTACGACGAGCGCTACGAGCAGTACTTC. Amino acid sequence: CSVVGTRYDERYEQYF.

This clonotype was detected only a few times. This sequence joins TRBV7-2 and TRBJ1-5; no definite D call. The CDR3 runs 15 residues. Trimming pared 1 base from V and 3 bases from J, leaving 10 bases between. CDR1 and CDR2 (germline): SGHTA, FQGNSA. The CDR3 bases are TGTGCCAGCAGCTTAGTCAGAGCTTTCAATCAGCCCCAGCATTTT. This translates into CASSLVRAFNQPQHF. The full variable domain, in which reference TRBV7-2 and TRBJ1-5 provide the parts outside the CDR3, is GAGVSQSPSNKVTEKGKDVELRCDPISGHTALYWYRQSLGQGLEFLIYFQGNSAPDKSGLPSDRFSAERTGGSVSTLTIQRTQQEDSAVYLCASSLVRAFNQPQHFGDGTRLSIL.

This clonotype showed up just a few times. The chain couples TRBV7-9 to TRBJ2-3; no reliable D call. This CDR3 has 15 residues. The germline V and J ends were trimmed by 1 base and 0 bases, with 8 bases remaining between them. Germline CDR1 is SEHNR and CDR2 is FQNEAQ (reference sequence). The CDR3 region is CASSLGFGSTDTQYF. The CDR3 coding sequence is TGTGCCAGCAGCTTAGGCTTCGGTAGCACAGATACGCAGTATTTT.

CDR3 residues: CAIRAGPLGDIQYF. CDR3 DNA: TGTGCCATCAGAGCGGGACCCCTAGGGGACATTCAGTACTTC. The V call is TRBV28, the J call TRBJ2-4, with 7 bases fitting TRBD2. CDR3 size: 14 residues. The germline V gene encodes CDR1 MDHEN and CDR2 SYDVKM. V shed 10 bases and J 8 bases; nucleotides not matched to a gene: 14.

The V and J genes are TRBV7-2 and TRBJ2-5; TRBD1 is a possible D gene (5 bases). The germline V gene has CDR1 SGHTA and CDR2 FQGNSA. The CDR3 extends over 14 amino acids. Trimming removed 5 bases from V and 2 bases from J, with 12 bases in between. The CDR3 region is CASSPTASQETQYF. The DNA of the CDR3 is TGTGCCAGCAGCCCGACAGCATCACAAGAGACCCAGTACTTC.

The chain combines TRBV18 with TRBJ2-1, with D hard to call. Trimming removed 1 base at V and 1 base at J, with 14 bases between. CDR3 size: 17 residues. Germline CDR1 and CDR2: KGHSH and LQKENI. This CDR3 reads CASSPQKQRLSYNEQFF. CDR3 sequence (DNA): TGTGCCAGCTCACCACAGAAACAGCGCTTATCCTACAATGAGCAGTTCTTC.

The J gene is TRBJ1-6, the V gene TRBV29-1, with D perhaps matching TRBD1 (5 bases). Germline V lookup: CDR1 SQVTM, CDR2 ANQGSEA. V lost 0 bases to trimming and J lost 14 bases, with 14 bases between them. The CDR3 length is 13 residues. In DNA, the CDR3 is TGCAGCGTTGAAGATACTGGGACTCGCTCCCTCCACTTT. Protein: CSVEDTGTRSLHF.